This T cell receptor beta chain was documented in a study of blood T cell repertoires in COVID-19. About the study: The United States, Italy and Spain were the sources of the acute and convalescent COVID-19 samples. In each case, the material was cDNA or gDNA derived from T cells, B-cell-depleted T cells, or PBMCs.

Germline V gene lookup returns CDR1 KGHDR and CDR2 SFDVKD. Trimming took 1 base from V and 6 from J, leaving 11 bases between them. CDR3 size: 14 residues. In the authors' workflow: The assay estimated nucleated cells by amplifying reference gene primers. TCRdb keeps only in-frame clones here, not all; method: immunoSEQ multiplex PCR. V, J and clone size were drawn from that table, and D and trimming were deduced from the DNA. The repertoire has 410,000 or so clones, about nine tenths of them found once; the top ten carry 1.5% to 1.9%. Seattle-derived patients entered the study during active infection and were followed longitudinally.

This chain uses TRBV24-1 with TRBJ1-2, with a weak D call TRBD1 (5 bases). The sequenced sample was peripheral blood. This receptor was taken from a middle-aged woman with COVID-19, enrolled during active disease. The CDR3 here is CATSDLNRIDGYTF. CDR3 coding DNA: TGTGCCACCAGTGATTTAAACAGGATAGATGGCTACACCTTC.